The clone carrying this T cell receptor beta chain appeared a few times. CDR1 SGHKS and CDR2 YYEKEE come from the germline V gene (reference sequence). V was clipped by 1 base and J by 4 bases, with 8 bases between them. CDR3 length equals 13 residues. Molecular barcoded adaptors covering alpha/delta and beta/gamma chains were used on roughly 400 ng RNA. TCRdb recomputed calls from the reads with MiXCR, one row per CDR3 protein. The sample includes 62,000 or so distinct CDR3 sequences, 14% seen only once; the top ten take 45% to 50%. The data are from a study of read filtering for tumor transcriptome and immune sequencing. The wider study: DNase treatment preceded whole-transcriptome library preparation.

The chain employs TRBV5-5 and TRBJ1-1; D uncertain. The clonotype was recovered from a donor at least 40 years old with multiple myeloma. Material for sequencing was a population of CD138-negative cells sorted from bone marrow. CDR3 in DNA: TGTGCCAGCAGCTTGCGCCCAGGCACTGAAGCTTTCTTT. Translating it yields CASSLRPGTEAFF.